This T cell receptor (beta chain) was found in a study of PD-1 blockade in classical Hodgkin lymphoma. As for the study in general: Each patient was given nivolumab 3 mg/kg through a vein every 2 weeks. Study-wide results and caveats: Patients newly diagnosed and complete responders had comparable baseline diversity. Patients excluded were those beginning nivolumab under 1 year after ASCT.

All trial patients relapsed after autologous stem cell transplantation. The study recorded best responses of complete response, partial response or progressive disease. TCRdb's table, derived via immunoSEQ multiplex PCR, lists solely in-frame clones and lacks some. Of 6,800 or so clones in the sample, 76% are singletons; the top ten hold 35% to 55%. Only a few counts were recorded for this clone. Its target is unknown. Specimen: peripheral blood mononuclear cells (PBMCs), collected before the second cycle of nivolumab. The source of this sequence is a human donor with classical Hodgkin lymphoma.

The CDR3 spells CASSPSNEQFF. In DNA, the CDR3 is TGTGCCAGCAGTCCGTCCAATGAGCAGTTCTTC. The rearrangement joins TRBV6-5 to TRBJ2-1; D uncertain. The CDR3 has 11 residues. V gave up 5 bases and J gave up 6 bases, with 5 bases separating them. Germline CDR1 and CDR2: MNHEY and SVGAGI.